The rows below give T cell receptor beta chains drawn from one sample of a study of Ad26.COV2.S vaccination and SARS-CoV-2 variants. Data came from immunoSEQ multiplex PCR; TCRdb stores just in-frame clones and leaves some out. This sample has about 680,000 clones, with roughly nine tenths found just once. The sequencing here drew on peripheral blood, taken in a trial of Ad26.COV2.S vaccine versus placebo. The receptors stem from a person between 18 and 59 years old who received the Ad26.COV2.S COVID-19 vaccine or a placebo. CDR3s include the opening cysteine and the closing phenylalanine or tryptophan. D genes are given only for firm matches. Size tells how often a clone was seen (once, few, many) or the class of an expanded clone, and some rows leave it out.

clone size: NA
V gene: TRBV9
J gene: TRBJ2-5
D gene: NA
CDR3 DNA: TGTGCCAGCAGCAGGAGCCAAGAGACCCAGTACTTC
CDR3 protein: CASSRSQETQYF

clone size: NA
V gene: TRBV5-1
J gene: TRBJ1-2
D gene: NA
CDR3 DNA: TGCGCCAGCAGCCCGGACAGTGGCTATGGCTACACCTTC
CDR3 protein: CASSPDSGYGYTF

clone size: NA
V gene: TRBV30
J gene: TRBJ2-2
D gene: TRBD1
CDR3 DNA: TGTGCCTGGAGTGCCGGGCGGACAGGGGTGGGCACCGGGGAGCTGTTTTTT
CDR3 protein: CAWSAGRTGVGTGELFF

clone size: NA
V gene: TRBV6-2/TRBV6-3
J gene: TRBJ2-7
D gene: NA
CDR3 DNA: TGTGCCAGCAGTCTCCACAGCCCCCAAGCTACCTACGAGCAGTACTTC
CDR3 protein: CASSLHSPQATYEQYF

clone size: once
V gene: TRBV19
J gene: TRBJ1-1
D gene: NA
CDR3 DNA: TGTGCCAGTAGTATTGTTCGTTCGGGCAGCATGAACACTGAAGCTTTCTTT
CDR3 protein: CASSIVRSGSMNTEAFF

clone size: once
V gene: TRBV4-1
J gene: TRBJ2-3
D gene: NA
CDR3 DNA: TGCGCCAGCAGCCAAGCCAGGCGCGGGACGCCCCACACGCAGTATTTT
CDR3 protein: CASSQARRGTPHTQYF

clone size: NA
V gene: TRBV3-1/TRBV3-2
J gene: TRBJ2-2
D gene: NA
CDR3 DNA: TGTGCCAGCAGCCTTGGGACGGGAACCGGGGAGCTGTTTTTT
CDR3 protein: CASSLGTGTGELFF

clone size: few
V gene: TRBV21-1
J gene: TRBJ1-5
D gene: NA
CDR3 DNA: TGTGCCAGCAGCAGACGACAGGGACCCCAGCATTTT
CDR3 protein: CASSRRQGPQHF

clone size: NA
V gene: TRBV7-9
J gene: TRBJ2-5
D gene: TRBD2
CDR3 DNA: TGTGCCAGCAGCTTAGTAGGAGCGGGGGTCGGAGAGACCCAGTACTTC
CDR3 protein: CASSLVGAGVGETQYF

clone size: NA
V gene: TRBV27
J gene: TRBJ1-1
D gene: NA
CDR3 DNA: TGTGCCAGCAGTTTATCCAGGGGTACGAACACTGAAGCTTTCTTT
CDR3 protein: CASSLSRGTNTEAFF